Included here is one T cell receptor (beta chain) sequence, with context. Antigen specificity is unknown. This entry comes from a study of cytomegalovirus exposure and HLA in healthy donors. Looking at the study overall: Clustering assigned about 76% of the approximately 430 genotyped donors to the Caucasian-associated ancestry cluster. The study, taken as a whole, reports: About 180 TCR beta chains were listed as cytomegalovirus-associated. When the data were analyzed later, several of the most significant clusters appeared to be linked to common viral pathogens.

Primers included in the PCR were 60 Vbeta and 13 Jbeta primers. Data came from immunoSEQ multiplex PCR; TCRdb stores just in-frame clones and leaves some out. The repertoire holds about 140,000 clones, with 77% as singletons. The clonotype originates from a woman aged 45 to 65 in good health and CMV-seronegative. The specimen was PBMCs.

CDR3 protein: CASSLMGAAGQPQHF. The CDR3 DNA follows: TGTGCCAGCAGCTTAATGGGAGCCGCCGGACAGCCCCAGCATTTT. The V call is TRBV7-8, the J call TRBJ1-5; D not certain. V was pared by 2 bases and J by 7 bases, with 15 bases between. Germline V gives CDR1 SGHVS, CDR2 FQNEAQ. CDR3 size: 15 residues.